Listed below are T cell receptor beta chains from one sample, sequenced in a study of T cell repertoires in cytomegalovirus infection. TCRdb processed the reads anew with MiXCR; each CDR3 protein has one entry. The sample holds approximately 770,000 distinct CDR3 sequences, 25% to 30% seen once. No antigen is known for these receptors. The sequencing here drew on cultured CD8+ T cells from PBMCs, taken from culture after CMV antigen stimulation. Source of these receptors: a human donor in good health (CMV status not recorded). Some clones in this sample may be carry-over from other donors' samples. CDR3s include the opening cysteine and the closing phenylalanine or tryptophan. D genes are given only for firm matches. Clone sizes are given selectively: once, few, many, or a class where the clone is expanded.

TRBV7-7	TRBD2	TRBJ2-3	many	CASSSGLAGVTDTQYF	TGTGCTAGCAGCTCGGGACTAGCGGGGGTCACAGATACGCAGTATTTT
TRBV6-1	.	TRBJ2-3	.	CASLQKAYASTDTQYF	TGTGCCAGCTTACAGAAGGCCTATGCTAGCACAGATACGCAGTATTTT
TRBV2	TRBD2	TRBJ2-7	.	CASIGVTSGPYEQYF	TGTGCCAGCATCGGGGTAACTAGCGGGCCCTACGAGCAGTACTTC
TRBV5-3	.	TRBJ1-4	.	CASSFSRAPNEKLFF	TGTGCCAGCAGCTTCTCCCGGGCCCCTAATGAAAAACTGTTTTTT
TRBV27	TRBD1	TRBJ1-1	few	CASRIQGAGTEAFF	TGTGCCAGCAGGATACAGGGGGCTGGAACTGAAGCTTTCTTT
TRBV7-6	.	TRBJ1-5	.	CASSSPESYQPQHF	TGTGCCAGCAGCTCTCCGGAAAGTTATCAGCCCCAGCATTTT
TRBV4-1	TRBD1	TRBJ2-1	few	CASSYRDRASYNEQFF	TGCGCCAGCAGCTACCGGGACAGGGCCTCCTACAATGAGCAGTTCTTC
TRBV7-8	.	TRBJ2-2	few	CASSERGGGELFF	TGTGCCAGCAGCGAAAGGGGCGGCGGGGAGCTGTTTTTT
TRBV7-9	TRBD1	TRBJ2-7	few	CASRPSIDRGYEQYF	TGTGCCAGCAGACCCTCGATAGACAGGGGTTACGAGCAGTACTTC
TRBV12-3/TRBV12-4	.	TRBJ2-3	few	CASSLGQKLYTDTQYF	TGTGCCAGCAGTTTGGGACAAAAACTTTATACAGATACGCAGTATTTT
TRBV5-4	TRBD1	TRBJ1-2	.	CASRLDRAAGYTF	TGTGCCAGCAGGCTGGACAGGGCCGCGGGCTACACCTTC
TRBV7-8	.	TRBJ2-7	few	CASSPKHYEQYF	TGTGCCAGCAGCCCCAAGCACTACGAGCAGTACTTC
TRBV6-9	.	TRBJ2-7	few	CASLPSDDRRQSDEQYF	TGTGCCAGCCTCCCCTCCGACGACCGACGTCAGAGCGACGAGCAGTACTTC
TRBV20-1	TRBD2	TRBJ2-1	few	CSARGGAGGEQFF	TGCAGTGCTAGAGGCGGGGCCGGGGGGGAGCAGTTCTTC
TRBV24-1	TRBD2	TRBJ2-3	.	CATRKGGAVTDTQYF	TGTGCCACCAGAAAGGGAGGGGCAGTCACAGATACGCAGTATTTT
TRBV7-8	TRBD1	TRBJ1-1	many	CASSTDRGYTEAFF	TGTGCCAGCAGCACCGACAGGGGATACACTGAAGCTTTCTTT
TRBV27	TRBD1	TRBJ2-1	few	CASRTGVSYNEQFF	TGTGCCAGCCGCACAGGGGTATCCTACAATGAGCAGTTCTTC
TRBV20-1	.	TRBJ2-7	.	CSARVEGETYEQYF	TGCAGTGCTAGAGTGGAGGGGGAAACCTACGAGCAGTACTTC
TRBV4-2	.	TRBJ2-7	.	CASSQETGPVYEQYF	TGTGCCAGCAGCCAAGAAACAGGTCCGGTCTACGAGCAGTACTTC
TRBV12-3/TRBV12-4	TRBD1	TRBJ1-2	many	CASTTGTGVTGYTF	TGTGCCAGCACCACCGGGACAGGGGTTACAGGCTACACCTTC
TRBV7-9	.	TRBJ1-1	few	CASSAKGRTEAFF	TGTGCCAGCAGCGCAAAAGGTCGGACTGAAGCTTTCTTT
TRBV2	.	TRBJ2-7	few	CASSVPEGLSYEQYF	TGTGCCAGCAGTGTCCCGGAGGGGCTCTCCTACGAGCAGTACTTC
TRBV6-5	TRBD2	TRBJ2-3	.	CASSPVLTSAFTDTQYF	TGTGCCAGCAGTCCTGTCCTGACTAGCGCGTTCACAGATACGCAGTATTTT
TRBV6-5	TRBD1	TRBJ2-7	.	CASSSVTDRLSYEQYF	TGTGCCAGCAGCTCAGTAACGGACAGGTTAAGCTACGAGCAGTACTTC
TRBV6-2/TRBV6-3	.	TRBJ1-2	.	CASSYSSGLTTENPLSYTF	TGTGCCAGCAGTTACTCGAGTGGACTGACGACGGAGAACCCCCTGAGCTACACCTTC
TRBV11-2	.	TRBJ1-1	.	CASSLKGAWFTEAFF	TGTGCCAGCAGCTTAAAAGGGGCCTGGTTCACTGAAGCTTTCTTT
TRBV3-1	.	TRBJ2-1	once	CASSQDWYSGNEQFF	TGTGCCAGCAGCCAAGATTGGTACTCGGGGAATGAGCAGTTCTTC
TRBV18	.	TRBJ2-5	.	CASSPRARRETQYF	TGTGCCAGCTCACCACGAGCGAGGAGGGAGACCCAGTACTTC
TRBV12-3/TRBV12-4	TRBD2	TRBJ2-3	.	CASGAGGPPTDTQYF	TGTGCCAGCGGGGCGGGGGGGCCCCCCACAGATACGCAGTATTTT
TRBV28	.	TRBJ1-2	.	CATALGGDEIYGYTF	TGTGCAACGGCCTTGGGAGGGGACGAGATCTATGGCTACACCTTC
TRBV7-2	TRBD1	TRBJ2-1	many	CASSSMDRGPYNEQFF	TGTGCCAGCAGCTCTATGGACAGGGGTCCCTACAATGAGCAGTTCTTC
TRBV11-2	.	TRBJ2-7	few	CASSTVTYEQYF	TGTGCCAGCTCTACAGTCACCTACGAGCAGTACTTC
TRBV27	TRBD1	TRBJ2-1	.	CASSLFGTGGWNEQFF	TGTGCCAGCAGTTTATTCGGGACAGGGGGCTGGAATGAGCAGTTCTTC
TRBV29-1	TRBD2	TRBJ2-1	.	CSVYGTSGGDEQFF	TGCAGCGTTTACGGGACTAGCGGGGGGGATGAGCAGTTCTTC
TRBV12-5	TRBD1	TRBJ1-1	few	CATKIGQGNTEAFF	TGTGCTACCAAAATAGGACAGGGGAACACTGAAGCTTTCTTT
TRBV12-5	TRBD1	TRBJ2-7	.	CASGLGQGPRGEQYF	TGTGCTAGTGGTTTGGGACAGGGTCCCCGCGGGGAGCAGTACTTC
TRBV4-1	.	TRBJ1-5	.	CASSQVPRGEPQHF	TGCGCCAGCAGCCAAGTACCGCGTGGGGAGCCCCAGCATTTT
TRBV4-1	.	TRBJ2-5	few	CASSQEGGPETQYF	TGCGCCAGCAGCCAAGAGGGGGGGCCGGAGACCCAGTACTTC
TRBV6-5	TRBD1	TRBJ2-1	.	CASSLEQGHPYNEQFF	TGTGCCAGCAGTTTAGAACAGGGGCACCCCTACAATGAGCAGTTCTTC
TRBV5-5	.	TRBJ2-5	few	CASSSGQTQETQYF	TGTGCCAGCAGCTCCGGACAGACCCAAGAGACCCAGTACTTC
TRBV24-1	.	TRBJ2-2	few	CATSDFRLTLQSNTGELFF	TGTGCCACCAGTGATTTTCGGTTGACCCTACAGAGTAACACCGGGGAGCTGTTTTTT
TRBV11-2	.	TRBJ2-7	.	CASSQIDNSYEQYF	TGTGCCAGCAGCCAAATAGACAACTCCTACGAGCAGTACTTC
TRBV7-6	TRBD2	TRBJ2-3	.	CASSLVTSGSTDSQYF	TGTGCCAGCAGCTTAGTAACTAGCGGATCCACAGATTCGCAGTATTTT
TRBV7-2	.	TRBJ1-2	.	CASRLRANDIYGHTF	TGTGCCAGCAGACTTCGGGCGAACGATATCTATGGCCACACCTTC
TRBV7-3	TRBD2	TRBJ2-2	few	CASSQVRGGVVGELFF	TGTGCCAGCAGCCAAGTGCGGGGGGGCGTCGTCGGGGAGCTGTTTTTT
TRBV27	.	TRBJ2-1	.	CASSLSTGHSYNEQFF	TGTGCCAGCAGTCTCTCGACGGGACACTCCTACAATGAGCAGTTCTTC
TRBV6-5	.	TRBJ2-3	once	CASSYSALLTDTQYF	TGTGCCAGCAGTTACTCGGCGTTGCTCACAGATACGCAGTATTTT
TRBV6-5	.	TRBJ2-3	few	CASRAGDTQYF	TGTGCCAGCAGGGCGGGAGATACGCAGTATTTT
TRBV7-3	.	TRBJ1-1	few	CASSLSGGQNTEAFF	TGTGCCAGCAGCTTAAGTGGGGGGCAGAACACTGAAGCTTTCTTT
TRBV25-1	.	TRBJ2-7	once	CASSDFGDGSYEQYF	TGTGCCAGCAGTGACTTCGGGGACGGCTCCTACGAGCAGTACTTC
TRBV12-3/TRBV12-4	.	TRBJ2-7	.	CASSTSGYEQYF	TGTGCCAGCAGCACGTCGGGGTACGAGCAGTACTTC
TRBV9	.	TRBJ2-1	.	CASSVAGNAGDEQFF	TGTGCCAGCAGCGTAGCCGGGAACGCGGGCGATGAGCAGTTCTTC
TRBV7-3	.	TRBJ2-5	many	CASSPDGAQETQYF	TGTGCCAGCAGCCCCGACGGGGCCCAAGAGACCCAGTACTTC